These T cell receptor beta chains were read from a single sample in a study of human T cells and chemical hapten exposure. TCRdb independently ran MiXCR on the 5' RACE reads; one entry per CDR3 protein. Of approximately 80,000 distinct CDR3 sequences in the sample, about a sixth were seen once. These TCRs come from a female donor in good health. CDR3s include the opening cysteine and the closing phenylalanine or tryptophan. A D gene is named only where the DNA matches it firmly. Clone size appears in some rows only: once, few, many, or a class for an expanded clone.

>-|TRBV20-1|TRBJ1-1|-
TGCAGTGCTTATCGTGACAGGTCGATGAACACTGAAGCTTTCTTT
CSAYRDRSMNTEAFF
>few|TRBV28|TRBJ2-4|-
TGTGCCAGCAATGGGGGTTCAGGGGCAGCGAACATTCAGTACTTC
CASNGGSGAANIQYF
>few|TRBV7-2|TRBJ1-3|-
TGTGCCAGCAGCTCCGGTCAGGGTTTCCGAAACACCATATATTTT
CASSSGQGFRNTIYF
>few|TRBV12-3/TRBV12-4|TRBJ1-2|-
TGTGCCAGCAGTTTCGGGCGGGCCGGCTACACCTTC
CASSFGRAGYTF
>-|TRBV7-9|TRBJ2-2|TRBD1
TGTGCCAGCAGCTCAGAAGACAGGGTGTGGTCTACCGGGGAGCTGTTTTTT
CASSSEDRVWSTGELFF
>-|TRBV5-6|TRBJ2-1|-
TGTGCCAGCAGCTCCGGGATCTACAATGAGCAGTTCTTC
CASSSGIYNEQFF
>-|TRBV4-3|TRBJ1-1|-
TGCGCCAGCAGCCAAGATCACCGTGAGAACACTGAAGCTTTCTTT
CASSQDHRENTEAFF
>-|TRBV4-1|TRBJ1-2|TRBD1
TGCGCCAGCAGCCAACTACAGGGGGCTCTGTATGGCTACACCTTC
CASSQLQGALYGYTF
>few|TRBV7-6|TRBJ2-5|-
TGTGCCAGCAACTCAGGGGCAGCGGACCCGCAGTACTTC
CASNSGAADPQYF
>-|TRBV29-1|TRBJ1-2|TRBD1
TGCAGCGCTGCGGGACAGGAGAACTATGGCTACACCTTC
CSAAGQENYGYTF
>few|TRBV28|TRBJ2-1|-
TGTGCCAGCAGCCCCGGTTCTTTAAATGAGCAGTTCTTC
CASSPGSLNEQFF
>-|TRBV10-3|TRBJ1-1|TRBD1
TGTGCCATCAGTGAGAGGGGACAGGGGGCGGGCACTGAAGCTTTCTTT
CAISERGQGAGTEAFF
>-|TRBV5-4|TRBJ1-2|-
TGTGCCAGCAGCCTGCAAGGGGCCTTCTATGGCTACACCTTC
CASSLQGAFYGYTF
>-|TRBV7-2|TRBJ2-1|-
TGTGCCAGCAGCTTATCCCCCGAGGGGGAGGGGCAGTTCTTC
CASSLSPEGEGQFF
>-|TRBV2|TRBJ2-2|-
TGTGCCAGCAGCCCGACGAAGGGACTCCTCGGCACCGGGGAGCTGTTTTTT
CASSPTKGLLGTGELFF
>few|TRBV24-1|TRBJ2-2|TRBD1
TGTGCCACCAGTGATCCCGGGACAGGAGCTAACACCGGGGAGCTGTTTTTT
CATSDPGTGANTGELFF
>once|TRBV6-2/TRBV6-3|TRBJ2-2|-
TGTGCCAGCAGTACGGATCCGGGACACATGTTATCAAACACCGGGGAGCTGTTTTTT
CASSTDPGHMLSNTGELFF
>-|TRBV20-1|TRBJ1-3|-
TGCAGTGCTAGAGAAGGCTCCTCTGGAAACACCATATATTTT
CSAREGSSGNTIYF
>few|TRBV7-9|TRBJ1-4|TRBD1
TGTGCCAGCAGCTTAGGACAGGGGAAGAGGAAACTGTTTTTT
CASSLGQGKRKLFF
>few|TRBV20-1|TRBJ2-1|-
TGCAGTGCTAGATACGGGAAGGGGGTTGGAAATGAGCAGTTCTTC
CSARYGKGVGNEQFF
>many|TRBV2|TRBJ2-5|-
TGTGCCAGCAGTGAAAGATCTATACAAGAGACCCAGTACTTC
CASSERSIQETQYF
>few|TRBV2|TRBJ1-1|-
TGTGCCAGCAGTGAGGTGCAGGGAGACACTGAAGCTTTCTTT
CASSEVQGDTEAFF
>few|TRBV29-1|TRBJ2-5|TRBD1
TGCAGCGTCTCCAGGGGGCAGCTGCGAGAGACCCAGTACTTC
CSVSRGQLRETQYF
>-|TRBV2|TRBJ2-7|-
TGTGCCAGCAGTGAATACCAGGGGACCTACGAGCAGTACTTC
CASSEYQGTYEQYF
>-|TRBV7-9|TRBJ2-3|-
TGTGCCAGCAGCTTCTTGACTAGCACAGATACGCAGTATTTT
CASSFLTSTDTQYF
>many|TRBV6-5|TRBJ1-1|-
TGTGCCAGCACTCGCTGGCCTAACACTGAAGCTTTCTTT
CASTRWPNTEAFF
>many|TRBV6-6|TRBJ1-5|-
TGTGCCAGCAGTTACTCAAAAAGGAAGGGCTTTAGCAATCAGCCCCAGCATTTT
CASSYSKRKGFSNQPQHF
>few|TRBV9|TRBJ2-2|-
TGTGCCAGCAGCGTACCTCAAACGAACACCGGGGAGCTGTTTTTT
CASSVPQTNTGELFF
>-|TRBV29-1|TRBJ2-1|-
TGCAGCGTTGGTACGGCGCGCTCTTCCTACAATGAGCAGTTCTTC
CSVGTARSSYNEQFF
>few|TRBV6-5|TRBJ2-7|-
TGTGCCAGCAGTTATTTGGACCCAGCAGGGTTGGGCGAGCAGTACTTC
CASSYLDPAGLGEQYF
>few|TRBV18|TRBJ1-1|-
TGTGCCAGCTCACCGGGGGGGCTGAACACTGAAGCTTTCTTT
CASSPGGLNTEAFF
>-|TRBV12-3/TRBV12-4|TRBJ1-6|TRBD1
TGTGCCAGCAGTTTTCGGACAGGGGGCACTAATTCACCCCTCCACTTT
CASSFRTGGTNSPLHF
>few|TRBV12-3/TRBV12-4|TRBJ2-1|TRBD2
TGTGCCAGCAGTTTCCGGGGGGGCTTAGGTGAGCAGTTCTTC
CASSFRGGLGEQFF
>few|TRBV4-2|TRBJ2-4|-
TGTGCCAGCAGCGGAGGGACCAAAAACATTCAGTACTTC
CASSGGTKNIQYF
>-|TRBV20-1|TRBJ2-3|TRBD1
TGCAGTGCTAGTTTAGGGACAGCTTCTAGCACAGATACGCAGTATTTT
CSASLGTASSTDTQYF
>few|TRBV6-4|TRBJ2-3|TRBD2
TGTGCCAGCAGTGAAACCGGGACTAGCGGGACAGATACGCAGTATTTT
CASSETGTSGTDTQYF
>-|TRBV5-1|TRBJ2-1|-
TGCGCCAGCAGCTTGGACGGCTACAATGAGCAGTTCTTC
CASSLDGYNEQFF
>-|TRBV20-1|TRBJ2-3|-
TGCAGTGCTAGAGCATCCCATAACCGGGACTCTATCACAGATACGCAGTATTTT
CSARASHNRDSITDTQYF
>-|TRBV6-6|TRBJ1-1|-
TGTGCCAGCAGTTACGATAGGTTAGGCATGAACACTGAAGCTTTCTTT
CASSYDRLGMNTEAFF
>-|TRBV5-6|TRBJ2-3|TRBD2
TGTGCCAGCAGCTCACTAGCGGGGGGCGGAGATACGCAGTATTTT
CASSSLAGGGDTQYF
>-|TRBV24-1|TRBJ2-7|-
TGTGCCACCAGTGACCCGGACACCTACGAGCAGTACTTC
CATSDPDTYEQYF
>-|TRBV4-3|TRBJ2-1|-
TGCGCCAGCAGCGAAACCAGAAACAATGAGCAGTTCTTC
CASSETRNNEQFF
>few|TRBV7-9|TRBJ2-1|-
TGTGCCAGCAGCTTAGACACAGGGACTGAGCAGTTCTTC
CASSLDTGTEQFF